One and the same sample provided the 25 T cell receptor beta chains below, sequenced in a study of T cells in localized non-small cell lung cancer. The assay was immunoSEQ multiplex PCR, and TCRdb's table has in-frame clones only and misses some. The sample carries 9,500 to 14,000 clones, less than 35% recorded once. The sample here was lung tumor tissue, taken before any cancer treatment. These receptors all come from a man aged 35 to 69 with stage I lung adenocarcinoma.

The V call is TRBV9, the J call TRBJ2-1; 9 bases fit TRBD1. The V gene end was trimmed by 2 bases and the J gene end by 7 bases; junction bases not matched to a gene: 7. CDR1 SGDLS and CDR2 YYNGEE come from the germline V gene. The CDR3 totals 15 residues. The CDR3 bases are TGTGCCAGCAGCGTGTCTAAGACAGGGGGGAATGAGCAGTTCTTC. Translation gives CASSVSKTGGNEQFF.

This clone has more than one count but fewer than ten. The J gene is TRBJ2-6, the V gene TRBV9; TRBD1 matches at 7 bases. The CDR3 totals 17 residues. The junction had 7 bases not matched to a gene; V was cut back by 0 bases and J by 4 bases. In germline, CDR1 is SGDLS, CDR2 YYNGEE. This CDR3 reads CASSVGNRGAGANVLTF. For the CDR3, the DNA is TGTGCCAGCAGCGTAGGAAACAGGGGTGCAGGGGCCAACGTCCTGACTTTC.

This clone was seen a few times. V gene TRBV11-3 combines with J gene TRBJ2-5, with 9 bases fitting TRBD1. Germline values: CDR1 SGHNT, CDR2 YENEEA. The ends lost 3 bases at V and 4 bases at J; junction bases unmatched: 6. The CDR3 consists of 15 residues. CDR3 DNA: TGTGCCAGCAGCTTTCTACCGGGACAGGGAGAGACCCAGTACTTC. It translates to CASSFLPGQGETQYF. Full variable domain (rest looked up from reference TRBV11-3 and TRBJ2-5): EAGVVQSPRYKIIEKKQPVAFWCNPISGHNTLYWYLQNLGQGPELLIRYENEEAVDDSQLPKDRFSAERLKGVDSTLKIQPAELGDSAVYLCASSFLPGQGETQYFGPGTRLLVL.

The V gene is TRBV7-5, the J gene TRBJ2-3; the table assigns TRBD2, which was not confirmed against the DNA. TRBV7-5 is classified as a pseudogene. This CDR3 has 15 residues. Written as DNA, the CDR3 is TGTGCCAGCAGCTTAAGGAGGGGCCCGACAGATACGCAGTATTTT. Protein product: CASSLRRGPTDTQYF.

By proportion, this clone is medium-sized. This sequence joins TRBV6-1 and TRBJ1-6; D is unresolved. Germline V CDR1 and CDR2: MNHNS, SASEGT. This CDR3 region has 14 residues. V lost 1 base and J 5 bases, leaving 6 bases between the germline ends. CDR3 amino acids: CASSEGANNSPLHF. The DNA for the CDR3 is TGTGCCAGCAGTGAAGGAGCCAATAATTCACCCCTCCACTTT.

This clone showed up just a few times. The chain couples TRBV12-5 to TRBJ1-1; D uncertain. Germline CDR1 LGHNT, CDR2 FRNRAP. The CDR3 contains 12 residues. For the CDR3, the DNA is TGTGCCACGCGGGAGGAATGGACTGAAGCTTTCTTT. As protein: CATREEWTEAFF.

This chain joins TRBV1 and TRBJ2-3; the tabulated D call, TRBD2, remains unverified against the DNA. TRBV1 constitutes a pseudogene. The CDR3 totals 15 residues. CDR3 coding DNA: TGCGCCAGCAGCCTCGGGACTAGCGTGACAGATACGCAGTATTTT. Translating gives CASSLGTSVTDTQYF.

By share of the sample, this clone is medium-sized. The chain joins TRBV11-3 to TRBJ1-6; 11 nucleotides agree with TRBD1. The germline CDR1 and CDR2 sequences are SGHNT and YENEEA. The CDR3 covers 16 residues. After removal of 3 bases from V and 10 bases from J, the junction contained 8 bases not matched to a gene. CDR3 in amino acids: CASSFMWGQGGSPLHF. The CDR3 nucleotides read TGTGCCAGCAGCTTTATGTGGGGACAGGGGGGATCACCCCTCCACTTT.

There are a few counts of this clone. The genes are TRBV9 and TRBJ1-5, with TRBD1 as a possible D gene (5 bases). Germline V gives CDR1 SGDLS, CDR2 YYNGEE. V lost 5 bases and J 4 bases, leaving 19 bases between the germline ends. This CDR3 region has 16 residues. CDR3 coding DNA: TGTGCCAGCAGTGAACATGGGGGAACGAGGAATCAGCCCCAGCATTTT. This translates into CASSEHGGTRNQPQHF. Full variable domain (outside the CDR3, taken from reference TRBV9 and TRBJ1-5): DSGVTQTPKHLITATGQRVTLRCSPRSGDLSVYWYQQSLDQGLQFLIQYYNGEERAKGNILERFSAQQFPDLHSELNLSSLELGDSALYFCASSEHGGTRNQPQHFGDGTRLSIL.

This chain uses TRBV18 with TRBJ2-7; 10 nucleotides line up with TRBD1. The V gene's germline CDR1 is KGHSH and CDR2 LQKENI. V was clipped by 2 bases and J by 6 bases; unmatched bases: 4. CDR3 length equals 14 residues. The CDR3 DNA sequence: TGTGCCAGCTCACCAAGACAGGGGGCCGGCGAGCAGTACTTC. It specifies CASSPRQGAGEQYF.

The CDR3 is CASRPSGTPISGNTIYF. The CDR3 DNA reads as TGTGCCAGCAGACCATCCGGGACACCGATCTCTGGAAACACCATATATTTT. V usage is TRBV11-3 and J usage is TRBJ1-3, with D perhaps TRBD1 (6 bases). The CDR3 covers 17 residues. The V end lost 6 bases, the J end lost 0 bases, and 18 bases lay between the germline ends. The germline V gene has CDR1 SGHNT and CDR2 YENEEA.

The V gene is TRBV9, the J gene TRBJ1-1; 7 bases line up with TRBD1. Germline CDR1 reads SGDLS; CDR2 reads YYNGEE. The CDR3 covers 13 residues. V gave up 5 bases and J gave up 12 bases; unmatched junction bases: 13. CDR3 sequence reads: CASRATGPLISFF. The CDR3 coding sequence is TGTGCCAGCAGGGCGACAGGGCCCTTGATCTCTTTCTTT.

The V call is TRBV5-1, the J call TRBJ2-3; D may be TRBD1 (6 bases). The CDR3 is made up of 15 amino acids. Germline-derived CDR1 and CDR2 are SGHRS and YFSETQ. The V and J ends lost 0 bases and 3 bases respectively, with 11 bases between them. CDR3 in amino acids: CASSLVVQGTDTQYF. The CDR3 nucleotides read TGCGCCAGCAGCTTGGTAGTCCAGGGGACAGATACGCAGTATTTT.

This chain joins TRBV18 and TRBJ2-3, with no clear D. Germline V gene lookup returns CDR1 KGHSH and CDR2 LQKENI. CDR3 length: 14 residues. The germline V and J ends were trimmed by 6 bases and 1 base, with 11 bases remaining between them. The CDR3 nucleotides read TGTGCCAGCTCCCCGAGTGGGCGCACAGATACGCAGTATTTT. This encodes CASSPSGRTDTQYF.

This clone ranks as medium-sized. The chain has TRBV12-5 and TRBJ2-3; D is undetermined. This CDR3 comprises 12 residues. Germline V CDR1 and CDR2: LGHNT, FRNRAP. CDR3 region: CAIRHATDTQYF. The CDR3 DNA is TGTGCCATCCGACATGCCACAGATACGCAGTATTTT.

This clone came up a few times. V is TRBV9 and J is TRBJ2-1; the D gene is possibly TRBD1 (5 bases). Trimming left V 3 bases short and J 3 bases short, with 16 bases between. Germline CDR1 is SGDLS and CDR2 is YYNGEE. The CDR3 runs to 16 residues. The CDR3 nucleotides read TGTGCCAGCAGCGAGGGGAACAGCTGGATCTACAATGAGCAGTTCTTC. Amino acids: CASSEGNSWIYNEQFF.

The chain is built from TRBV6-8 and TRBJ2-7, with TRBD2 identical over 9 bases. This CDR3 is built from 15 residues. The germline CDR1 and CDR2 sequences are MNHGY and SAAAGT. The V gene end was trimmed by 2 bases and the J gene end by 2 bases; junction bases not matched to a gene: 4. Here the CDR3 DNA reads TGTGCCAGCAGTTACCTAGCGGGGTCTACCTACGAGCAGTACTTC. Amino acids: CASSYLAGSTYEQYF.

V is TRBV18 and J is TRBJ2-7; D remains unclear. The CDR3 loop spans 18 amino acids. Germline CDR1 is KGHSH and CDR2 is LQKENI. Trimming took 3 bases from V and 2 from J, leaving 23 bases between them. In nucleotides, the CDR3 is TGTGCCAGCTCACCGACCATGTTAACAACAGCGAACCCCTACGAGCAGTACTTC. Protein: CASSPTMLTTANPYEQYF.

This clone was observed a few times. The J gene is TRBJ1-2, the V gene TRBV5-1; TRBD1 matches 11 bases. The CDR3 covers 14 residues. Germline loops: CDR1 SGHRS, CDR2 YFSETQ. The ends lost 4 bases at V and 6 bases at J; junction bases unmatched: 5. CDR3 nucleotide sequence: TGCGCCAGCAGCCCGGACAGGGGGCGGCATGGCTACACCTTC. The encoded protein is CASSPDRGRHGYTF. The full variable domain, rest sourced from reference TRBV5-1 and TRBJ1-2, is KAGVTQTPRYLIKTRGQQVTLSCSPISGHRSVSWYQQTPGQGLQFLFEYFSETQRNKGNFPGRFSGRQFSNSRSEMNVSTLELGDSALYLCASSPDRGRHGYTFGSGTRLTVV.

Only one count was recorded for this clone. This chain links TRBV18 with TRBJ1-1; D is perhaps TRBD1 (5 bases). Trimming took 0 bases from V and 1 from J, leaving 21 bases between them. The CDR3 contains 19 residues. CDR1 and CDR2 from the germline V gene are KGHSH and LQKENI. Here the CDR3 reads CASSPPTNSGIFENTEAFF. The CDR3 DNA follows: TGTGCCAGCTCACCACCTACCAATTCAGGGATATTTGAGAACACTGAAGCTTTCTTT.

The chain joins TRBV9 to TRBJ2-5; the match to TRBD1 covers 8 bases. Germline CDR1 reads SGDLS; CDR2 reads YYNGEE. The trim removed 5 bases at V and 5 bases at J, leaving 5 bases unmatched. This CDR3 contains 13 residues. This CDR3 is CASRDRARETQYF. The CDR3 region has the DNA TGTGCCAGCAGGGACAGGGCACGCGAGACCCAGTACTTC.

This chain uses TRBV5-1 with TRBJ2-7; D is unresolved. Trimming took 4 bases from V and 3 from J, leaving 26 bases between them. The CDR3 extends over 18 amino acids. Germline V gene data show CDR1 as SGHRS and CDR2 as YFSETQ. The CDR3 DNA follows: TGCGCCAGCAGCCCCTATGACCGAGCTCAGGCTTCCTACTACGAGCAGTACTTC. Encoded protein: CASSPYDRAQASYYEQYF.

This clone is labeled as medium-sized. CDR3 DNA: TGTGCCAGCACCGGGGGCGGGGGGGCCGATGAGCAGTTCTTC. The encoded protein is CASTGGGGADEQFF. The chain is built from TRBV2 and TRBJ2-1, with 9 bases that match TRBD2. Trimming removed 7 bases from V and 8 bases from J; junction bases left unmatched: 9. The CDR3 runs 14 residues. The germline gives CDR1 SNHLY, CDR2 FYNNEI.

The chain links TRBV29-1 to TRBJ1-2, with D perhaps matching TRBD1 (5 bases). The CDR3 sequence is 12 residues long. V shed 3 bases and J shed 4 bases, with 9 bases lying between them. Germline V gene lookup returns CDR1 SQVTM and CDR2 ANQGSEA. The CDR3 protein is CSVDRGVYGYTF. For the CDR3, the DNA is TGCAGCGTTGACCGGGGCGTCTATGGCTACACCTTC.

This clone turned up a few times. The chain employs TRBV19 and TRBJ1-5; perhaps TRBD1 as D (6 bases). With 3 bases removed from V and 5 bases from J, the gap between germline ends came to 20 bases. The CDR3 length is 17 residues. The V gene's germline CDR1 is LNHDA and CDR2 SQIVND (reference sequence). DNA of the CDR3: TGTGCCAGTAGTATTTACAGGGCCCCGTCTCACCATCAGCCCCAGCATTTT. Protein sequence: CASSIYRAPSHHQPQHF.